The 30 T cell receptor beta chains presented below share a single source sample, sequenced in a study of control samples from healthy donors and cancer patients. Repertoires were generated with immunoSEQ multiplex PCR, while TCRdb's copy carries only in-frame clones and drops some. Of some 410,000 clones detected, roughly 90% appear once; the ten largest clones hold around 6.8%. Sequenced input: PBMCs. Receptors originate from a middle-aged man with head and neck cancer.

The chain is built from TRBV4-1 and TRBJ2-7, with 9 bases fitting TRBD2. CDR1 and CDR2 from the germline V gene are MGHRA and YSYEKL. The junction had 16 bases not matched to a gene; V was cut back by 4 bases and J by 6 bases. CDR3 size: 17 residues. The CDR3 region has the DNA TGCGCCAGCAGCCTCGGGCAGACGCAGCGGGGGGCGAGCGAGCAGTACTTC. This codes for CASSLGQTQRGASEQYF.

The chain joins TRBV6-2 or TRBV6-3 to TRBJ2-6; D unresolved. Trimming stripped 3 bases from V and 2 bases from J, with 8 bases between. Germline CDR1 MNHEY, CDR2 SVGEGT. The CDR3 length is 15 residues. CDR3 amino acids: CASSYSLPGANVLTF. The CDR3 DNA reads TGTGCCAGCAGTTATTCTTTACCTGGGGCCAACGTCCTGACTTTC.

Of note for this clone: The sample has other DNA sequences that encode this CDR3 too. The genes are TRBV7-9 and TRBJ2-2; D is unclear. The CDR3 length is 12 residues. V was shortened by 1 base and J by 4 bases, with 1 base between the two germline ends. Germline CDR1 reads SEHNR; CDR2 reads FQNEAQ (reference sequence). The CDR3 coding sequence is TGTGCCAGCAGCTTAGGCACCGGGGAGCTGTTTTTT. This translates into CASSLGTGELFF.

This chain joins TRBV16 and TRBJ1-2; D is unclear. CDR3 size: 17 residues. The germline V gene encodes CDR1 KGHSY and CDR2 FQNENV. The V end was cut by 1 base, the J end by 4 bases, with 19 bases between. Here the CDR3 DNA reads TGTGCCAGCAGCCAATACCCGGGCGGATCGGAATCCTATGGCTACACCTTC. Protein sequence: CASSQYPGGSESYGYTF. Together with reference TRBV16 and TRBJ1-2, the CDR3 gives the full variable domain: GEEVAQTPKHLVRGEGQKAKLYCAPIKGHSYVFWYQQVLKNEFKFLISFQNENVFDETGMPKERFSAKCLPNSPCSLEIQATKLEDSAVYFCASSQYPGGSESYGYTFGSGTRLTVV.

J is TRBJ1-4 and V is TRBV7-9, with D uncertain. Germline V gene data show CDR1 as SEHNR and CDR2 as FQNEAQ (reference sequence). V lost 6 bases to trimming and J lost 6 bases, with 26 bases between them. The CDR3 is 18 amino acids. In DNA form, the CDR3 reads TGTGCCAGCAGGCCACCAGTAAGTTACGGGCCATACGATGAAAAACTGTTTTTT. It is translated as CASRPPVSYGPYDEKLFF. The complete variable domain, with remaining parts taken from reference TRBV7-9 and TRBJ1-4, reads DTGVSQNPRHKITKRGQNVTFRCDPISEHNRLYWYRQTLGQGPEFLTYFQNEAQLEKSRLLSDRFSAERPKGSFSTLEIQRTEQGDSAMYLCASRPPVSYGPYDEKLFFGSGTQLSVL.

The chain employs TRBV28 and TRBJ2-7, with a possible D match to TRBD1 (6 bases). Trimming stripped 5 bases from V and 2 bases from J, with 16 bases between. The germline CDR1 and CDR2 sequences are MDHEN and SYDVKM. This CDR3 contains 15 residues. CDR3 residues: CASSPAGAATYEQYF. CDR3 bases: TGTGCCAGCAGTCCCGCAGGGGCAGCGACCTACGAGCAGTACTTC.

V usage is TRBV10-3 and J usage is TRBJ2-5; tentatively, D is TRBD1 (6 bases). V was trimmed by 6 bases and J by 2 bases, leaving 22 bases between them. The CDR3 is 17 residues long. The V gene's germline CDR1 is ENHRY and CDR2 SYGVKD. CDR3 amino acids: CAIRGGHLGQKQETQYF. For the CDR3, the DNA is TGTGCCATCAGAGGAGGACACCTAGGACAGAAACAAGAGACCCAGTACTTC.

The chain has TRBV6-1 and TRBJ1-2, with D possibly matching TRBD1 (6 bases). The length of the CDR3 is 16 residues. V gave up 1 base and J gave up 4 bases, with 16 bases separating them. Germline values: CDR1 MNHNS, CDR2 SASEGT. The CDR3, as DNA: TGTGCCAGCAGTGAAGTGAAGGGCAGGGGCGGCTATGGCTACACCTTC. The encoded protein is CASSEVKGRGGYGYTF.

The chain links TRBV19 to TRBJ2-2; 9 bases align to TRBD2. Trimming took 7 bases from V and 6 from J; bases not matched to a gene: 18. The CDR3 runs 18 residues. The germline V gene has CDR1 LNHDA and CDR2 SQIVND (reference sequence). CDR3: CASTLAGLARPNAGELFF. DNA of the CDR3: TGTGCCAGTACCCTTGCCGGACTAGCGAGACCTAACGCCGGGGAGCTGTTTTTT.

The chain recombines TRBV5-6 with TRBJ1-2; 10 bases map to TRBD1. The junction had 1 base not matched to a gene; V was cut back by 3 bases and J by 2 bases. Germline V lookup: CDR1 SGHDT, CDR2 YYEEEE. CDR3 length: 14 residues. The CDR3 sequence: CASSWDRGNYGYTF. CDR3 coding DNA: TGTGCCAGCAGCTGGGACAGGGGAAACTATGGCTACACCTTC.

The chain uses TRBV6-5 and TRBJ1-2, with TRBD1 as a possible D gene (5 bases). Trimming took off 4 bases at V and 0 bases at J, with 9 bases between the two ends. The CDR3 runs to 14 residues. Germline CDR1 and CDR2: MNHEY and SVGAGI. The CDR3 spells CASSSGRANYGYTF. The CDR3 DNA reads as TGTGCCAGCAGTTCGGGACGAGCTAACTATGGCTACACCTTC.

This chain joins TRBV7-9 and TRBJ1-2; possible D gene TRBD1, 6 bases. The ends were cut back, 5 bases at V and 6 bases at J, with 16 bases in the middle. This CDR3 spans 14 amino acids. The germline V gene encodes CDR1 SEHNR and CDR2 FQNEAQ (reference sequence). The CDR3 here is CASSPGWGRNGYTF. The CDR3 coding sequence is TGTGCCAGCAGCCCGGGGTGGGGGCGCAATGGCTACACCTTC.

V usage is TRBV6-5 and J usage is TRBJ1-3; 8 bases agree with TRBD1. The germline V gene encodes CDR1 MNHEY and CDR2 SVGAGI. The ends lost 0 bases at V and 5 bases at J; junction bases unmatched: 6. The CDR3 is made up of 16 amino acids. As DNA, the CDR3 is TGTGCCAGCAGTTACTCGGACCAGGGGGCCAGAAACACCATATATTTT. It codes for CASSYSDQGARNTIYF.

V usage is TRBV19 and J usage is TRBJ1-6; D not resolved. This CDR3 spans 13 amino acids. With 7 bases removed from V and 10 bases from J, the gap between germline ends came to 14 bases. Germline values: CDR1 LNHDA, CDR2 SQIVND (reference sequence). In DNA, the CDR3 is TGTGCCAGTACAATCGGGCGGCACTCACCCCTCCACTTT. Translation: CASTIGRHSPLHF.

This clone was seen once. The chain is built from TRBV19 and TRBJ1-5; possibly TRBD1 for D (5 bases). V gave up 0 bases and J gave up 10 bases, with 19 bases separating them. The CDR3 is 16 residues long. The germline V gene has CDR1 LNHDA and CDR2 SQIVND (reference sequence). The CDR3 nucleotides read TGTGCCAGTAGTATAGATCTCGGAGCCCCGGGGGAACCCCAGCATTTT. Translated, it gives CASSIDLGAPGEPQHF.

This clone was seen a few times. This chain uses TRBV7-9 with TRBJ2-1, with D tentatively TRBD1 (6 bases). This CDR3 contains 12 residues. V was shortened by 6 bases and J by 8 bases, with 11 bases between the two germline ends. Germline V gives CDR1 SEHNR, CDR2 FQNEAQ (reference sequence). The CDR3 loop reads CASSEQGYEQFF. CDR3 DNA: TGTGCCAGCAGTGAACAGGGCTATGAGCAGTTCTTC.

This chain connects TRBV6-5 to TRBJ2-7; possible D gene TRBD1, 6 bases. Germline V gene data show CDR1 as MNHEY and CDR2 as SVGAGI. This CDR3 is built from 14 residues. V lost 6 bases, J lost 3 bases, and 15 bases lay in between. The CDR3 loop is CASRSPGGRYEQYF. The DNA of the CDR3 is TGTGCCAGCAGATCGCCTGGGGGCCGCTACGAGCAGTACTTC.

This chain links TRBV7-6 with TRBJ1-1; D not certain. The length of the CDR3 is 14 residues. The ends were cut back, 5 bases at V and 1 base at J, with 11 bases in the middle. Germline loops: CDR1 SGHVS, CDR2 FNYEAQ. This chain's CDR3 is CASSHKGGNTEAFF. In nucleotides, the CDR3 is TGTGCCAGCAGCCACAAAGGAGGGAACACTGAAGCTTTCTTT.

The rearrangement joins TRBV7-3 to TRBJ1-5, with D hard to call. CDR3 length equals 13 residues. Germline V lookup: CDR1 SGHTA, CDR2 FQGTGA. Trimming shortened V by 6 bases and J by 8 bases, and 14 bases separated the two germline ends. This CDR3 reads CASSIGQREPQHF. The CDR3 nucleotides are TGTGCCAGCAGTATCGGGCAAAGGGAGCCCCAGCATTTT.

The chain recombines TRBV7-3 with TRBJ2-1; tentatively, D is TRBD2 (5 bases). The CDR3 is made up of 16 amino acids. Per the germline V gene, CDR1 is SGHTA and CDR2 is FQGTGA. With 3 bases removed from V and 6 bases from J, the gap between germline ends came to 18 bases. The CDR3 sequence: CASSFHPTGITNEQFF. The DNA for the CDR3 is TGTGCCAGCAGCTTCCACCCGACCGGGATTACCAATGAGCAGTTCTTC. Supplemented by reference TRBV7-3 and TRBJ2-1, the full variable domain reads GAGVSQTPSNKVTEKGKYVELRCDPISGHTALYWYRQSLGQGPEFLIYFQGTGAADDSGLPNDRFFAVRPEGSVSTLKIQRTERGDSAVYLCASSFHPTGITNEQFFGPGTRLTVL.

The chain has TRBV5-4 and TRBJ2-5, with 8 bases aligning to TRBD2. The CDR3 has 13 amino acids. Germline V gene data show CDR1 as SGHNT and CDR2 as YYREEE (reference sequence). V trimming: 1 base; J trimming: 5 bases; junction bases outside the gene matches: 1. CDR3 sequence: CASSLRGGETQYF. DNA of the CDR3: TGTGCCAGCAGCTTGCGGGGGGGGGAGACCCAGTACTTC.

V is TRBV5-1 and J is TRBJ1-1; D uncertain. V lost 4 bases, J lost 1 base, and 8 bases lay in between. This CDR3 region has 13 residues. Per germline, CDR1 SGHRS and CDR2 YFSETQ. The CDR3: CASSASGNTEAFF. CDR3 in DNA: TGCGCCAGCAGCGCCTCAGGGAACACTGAAGCTTTCTTT.

As regards this clone: The sample contains more than one DNA sequence encoding this CDR3. The DNA for the CDR3 is TGTGCCAGCAGTTTTGGACAGACCTACGAGCAGTACTTC. Amino acids: CASSFGQTYEQYF. This chain connects TRBV27 to TRBJ2-7; tentative D call: TRBD1 (6 bases). Trimming pared 3 bases from V and 2 bases from J, leaving 8 bases between. Per germline, CDR1 MNHEY and CDR2 SMNVEV (reference sequence). This CDR3 comprises 13 residues.

The chain employs TRBV6-5 and TRBJ1-6; D unresolved. Germline CDR1 MNHEY, CDR2 SVGAGI. Trimming removed 5 bases from V and 7 bases from J, with 15 bases in between. The CDR3 consists of 15 residues. The CDR3 loop reads CASSPTGVRNSPLHF. The CDR3 DNA reads TGTGCCAGCAGTCCCACTGGGGTGAGGAATTCACCCCTCCACTTT.

Comments on this clone: The junction departs from germline at one end; a sequencing error may be responsible. This sequence joins TRBV7-7 and TRBJ2-1; tentatively, D is TRBD1 (6 bases). Germline CDR1 is SSHAT and CDR2 is FNYEAQ (reference sequence). The CDR3 length is 16 residues. The DNA of the CDR3 is TGTGCTAGCAGCCAAAACAGGGTACCCCCCTACAATGAGCAGTTCTTC. This encodes CASSQNRVPPYNEQFF.

This clone showed up just once. CDR3 amino acids: CASSWVLNTEAFF. CDR3 nucleotide sequence: TGTGCCAGCAGCTGGGTCCTGAACACTGAAGCTTTCTTT. The genes are TRBV7-2 and TRBJ1-1; no definite D call. The CDR3 has 13 amino acids. Germline V gene sequence: CDR1 SGHTA, CDR2 FQGNSA. V was clipped by 4 bases and J by 0 bases, with 6 bases between them.

The genes are TRBV11-2 and TRBJ2-7, with 7 nucleotides matching TRBD1. Germline loops: CDR1 SGHAT, CDR2 FQNNGV. V was pared by 5 bases and J by 0 bases, with 13 bases of the junction left unmatched. CDR3 length equals 17 residues. CDR3 DNA: TGTGCCAGCAGCCTACCCCCCTGGACAGGAAACTCCTACGAGCAGTACTTC. This codes for CASSLPPWTGNSYEQYF.

The chain links TRBV7-9 to TRBJ2-5; D is undetermined. The V gene's germline CDR1 is SEHNR and CDR2 FQNEAQ (reference sequence). The CDR3 sequence is 15 residues long. The V end lost 0 bases, the J end lost 2 bases, and 10 bases lay between the germline ends. The CDR3 is CASSLASNSQETQYF. CDR3 DNA sequence: TGTGCCAGCAGCTTAGCGAGTAACAGTCAAGAGACCCAGTACTTC.

V gene TRBV29-1 combines with J gene TRBJ2-1, with 7 positions matching TRBD1. In germline, CDR1 is SQVTM, CDR2 ANQGSEA. V lost 6 bases, J lost 4 bases, and 6 bases stayed unmatched. This CDR3 region has 13 residues. The chain's CDR3 is CSVFGTAYNEQFF. CDR3 coding DNA: TGCAGCGTCTTCGGGACAGCATACAATGAGCAGTTCTTC.

Only one count was recorded for this clone. The CDR3 DNA is TGTGCCACCAGCAGAGAGCTCGCCGGGTCGGGCTCCTACGAGCAGTACTTC. As protein: CATSRELAGSGSYEQYF. This chain connects TRBV15 to TRBJ2-7; the D is unclear. V shed 0 bases and J shed 0 bases, with 15 bases lying between them. The CDR3 loop spans 17 amino acids. The germline V gene encodes CDR1 LNHNV and CDR2 YYDKDF (reference sequence).